The TCR beta chain described here comes from a study of control samples from healthy donors and cancer patients. The junction had 7 bases not matched to a gene; V was cut back by 6 bases and J by 4 bases. Germline-derived CDR1 and CDR2 are MDHEN and SYDVKM. The length of the CDR3 is 14 residues. Measured with immunoSEQ multiplex PCR; TCRdb has only the in-frame clones, and not every one. Among over 110,000 clones listed, over 85% were seen once. J is TRBJ2-3 and V is TRBV28, with 7 bases aligning to TRBD1. This receptor was taken from a young man in good health. Material: blood. Here the CDR3 reads CASRQQGTPDTQYF. CDR3 nucleotides: TGTGCCAGCAGACAACAGGGGACCCCAGATACGCAGTATTTT.